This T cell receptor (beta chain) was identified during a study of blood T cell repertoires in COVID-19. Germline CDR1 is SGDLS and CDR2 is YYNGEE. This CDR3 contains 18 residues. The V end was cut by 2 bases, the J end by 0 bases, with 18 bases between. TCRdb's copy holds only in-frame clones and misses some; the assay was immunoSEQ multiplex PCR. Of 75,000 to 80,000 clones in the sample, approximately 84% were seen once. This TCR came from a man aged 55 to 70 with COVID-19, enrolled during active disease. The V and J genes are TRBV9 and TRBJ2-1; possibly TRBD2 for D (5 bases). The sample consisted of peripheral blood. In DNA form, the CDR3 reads TGTGCCAGCAGCGTCAGCCCGGGCCTAACTAGCTCCTACAATGAGCAGTTCTTC. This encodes CASSVSPGLTSSYNEQFF.